This T cell receptor beta chain is from a study of cytomegalovirus exposure and HLA in healthy donors. This clone was recorded a few times. CDR3 length equals 14 residues. V shed 0 bases and J shed 2 bases, with 9 bases lying between them. CDR1 is SGDLS and CDR2 is YYNGEE in the germline V gene. A multiplex PCR was run with 60 Vbeta primers and 13 Jbeta primers. The table came from immunoSEQ multiplex PCR; TCRdb's copy has only in-frame clones and leaves some out. The sample includes roughly 180,000 clones, 80% of them seen just once. The chain employs TRBV9 and TRBJ2-7; D is undetermined. What was sequenced was PBMCs. The source is a man aged 30-40 years in good health and CMV-seronegative. DNA for the CDR3: TGTGCCAGCAGCGTAGGTCCCGTCCCCTACGAGCAGTACTTC. This codes for CASSVGPVPYEQYF. Full variable domain (missing parts from reference TRBV9 and TRBJ2-7): DSGVTQTPKHLITATGQRVTLRCSPRSGDLSVYWYQQSLDQGLQFLIQYYNGEERAKGNILERFSAQQFPDLHSELNLSSLELGDSALYFCASSVGPVPYEQYFGPGTRLTVT.